This TCR beta chain was sequenced in a study of blood T cell repertoires in COVID-19. The overall study: The United States, Italy and Spain were the sources of the acute and convalescent COVID-19 samples. PBMCs, B-cell-depleted T cells, or T cells were the source of the cDNA or gDNA that made up the material.

This CDR3 spans 17 amino acids. The germline V and J ends were trimmed by 5 bases and 4 bases, with 22 bases remaining between them. CDR1 SGHTA and CDR2 FQGNSA come from the germline V gene. Original analysis: Estimated nucleated cell counts came from reference gene primer amplification. Clones were sequenced by immunoSEQ multiplex PCR, and TCRdb holds only the in-frame ones, with some missing. V and J calls and clone size come straight from that table; D and trimming were deduced from the DNA. The data contain under 150,000 clones, 65% to 85% of them singletons. The source of this sequence is a woman between 45 and 60 years old with acute or convalescent COVID-19. The sample was peripheral blood. The V gene is TRBV7-2, the J gene TRBJ2-3, with D possibly TRBD2 on 6 matching bases. CDR3 sequence: CASSLDGTPASADTQYF. CDR3 nucleotides: TGTGCCAGCAGCCTAGACGGGACTCCGGCAAGCGCAGATACGCAGTATTTT. Full variable domain (rest looked up from reference TRBV7-2 and TRBJ2-3): GAGVSQSPSNKVTEKGKDVELRCDPISGHTALYWYRQSLGQGLEFLIYFQGNSAPDKSGLPSDRFSAERTGGSVSTLTIQRTQQEDSAVYLCASSLDGTPASADTQYFGPGTRLTVL.